Listed below are T cell receptor beta chains from one sample, sequenced in a study of blood T cell repertoires in COVID-19. The assay was immunoSEQ multiplex PCR, and TCRdb's table has in-frame clones only and misses some. The sample consists of more than 60,000 clones, around 80% of them appearing once. The sequenced sample consisted of peripheral blood. The receptors here all came from a man aged 55 to 70 with acute or convalescent COVID-19. Both conserved end residues are part of each CDR3. A D gene is named only where the DNA matches it firmly. Clone size is shown for a subset of rows, as once, few, many or a class of expanded clone.

D gene: NA
V gene: TRBV28
clone size: NA
J gene: TRBJ2-7
CDR3 protein: CASSPGLYEQYF
CDR3 DNA: TGTGCCAGCAGTCCGGGACTGTACGAGCAGTACTTC

D gene: TRBD1
V gene: TRBV6-5
clone size: NA
J gene: TRBJ1-1
CDR3 protein: CASSPPGQPNTEAFF
CDR3 DNA: TGTGCCAGCAGCCCCCCGGGACAGCCGAACACTGAAGCTTTCTTT

D gene: NA
V gene: TRBV7-2
clone size: NA
J gene: TRBJ2-5
CDR3 protein: CASSLGRAQETQYF
CDR3 DNA: TGTGCCAGCAGCTTGGGCAGGGCCCAAGAGACCCAGTACTTC

D gene: NA
V gene: TRBV27
clone size: once
J gene: TRBJ1-5
CDR3 protein: CASSLSSGSNQPQHF
CDR3 DNA: TGTGCCAGCAGTTTATCCTCAGGGAGCAATCAGCCCCAGCATTTT

D gene: TRBD1
V gene: TRBV6-5
clone size: NA
J gene: TRBJ2-1
CDR3 protein: CASRTGQGNEQFF
CDR3 DNA: TGTGCCAGCAGAACCGGACAGGGCAATGAGCAGTTCTTC

D gene: NA
V gene: TRBV5-1
clone size: NA
J gene: TRBJ2-7
CDR3 protein: CASSTDTYEQYF
CDR3 DNA: TGCGCCAGCAGCACGGACACCTACGAGCAGTACTTC

D gene: NA
V gene: TRBV6-2/TRBV6-3
clone size: few
J gene: TRBJ1-1
CDR3 protein: CASSSRGTANTEAFF
CDR3 DNA: TGTGCCAGCAGTTCCCGCGGGACTGCTAACACTGAAGCTTTCTTT

D gene: NA
V gene: TRBV9
clone size: NA
J gene: TRBJ2-1
CDR3 protein: CASSPWGVDNEQFF
CDR3 DNA: TGTGCCAGCAGCCCCTGGGGGGTAGACAATGAGCAGTTCTTC

D gene: TRBD2
V gene: TRBV9
clone size: NA
J gene: TRBJ2-7
CDR3 protein: CASSVDGGSAYEQYF
CDR3 DNA: TGTGCCAGCAGCGTGGACGGGGGGTCCGCCTACGAGCAGTACTTC

D gene: TRBD1
V gene: TRBV4-3
clone size: NA
J gene: TRBJ1-6
CDR3 protein: CASSQDAGQGNSPLHF
CDR3 DNA: TGCGCCAGCAGCCAAGATGCGGGACAGGGGAATTCACCCCTCCACTTT

D gene: NA
V gene: TRBV3-1/TRBV3-2
clone size: NA
J gene: TRBJ1-2
CDR3 protein: CASSQDDGYTF
CDR3 DNA: TGTGCCAGCAGCCAAGACGATGGCTACACCTTC

D gene: NA
V gene: TRBV7-2
clone size: few
J gene: TRBJ1-2
CDR3 protein: CASSLVYSGAWGYTF
CDR3 DNA: TGTGCCAGCAGCTTAGTGTATTCAGGGGCGTGGGGCTACACCTTC

D gene: TRBD2
V gene: TRBV7-2
clone size: NA
J gene: TRBJ2-5
CDR3 protein: CASSLAVAGARVGTQYF
CDR3 DNA: TGTGCCAGCAGCTTAGCGGTAGCGGGAGCTAGGGTGGGGACCCAGTACTTC

D gene: NA
V gene: TRBV6-2/TRBV6-3
clone size: NA
J gene: TRBJ2-7
CDR3 protein: CASSPPAGSPYEQYF
CDR3 DNA: TGTGCCAGCAGCCCCCCCGCGGGGTCCCCCTACGAGCAGTACTTC

D gene: NA
V gene: TRBV9
clone size: NA
J gene: TRBJ1-3
CDR3 protein: CASSADSLGNTIYF
CDR3 DNA: TGTGCCAGCAGCGCCGACAGCCTGGGAAACACCATATATTTT

D gene: TRBD1
V gene: TRBV5-4
clone size: NA
J gene: TRBJ1-3
CDR3 protein: CASSQQGAANTIYF
CDR3 DNA: TGTGCCAGCAGCCAACAGGGGGCTGCAAACACCATATATTTT

D gene: TRBD1
V gene: TRBV3-1/TRBV3-2
clone size: NA
J gene: TRBJ2-7
CDR3 protein: CATKDGTATLRQYF
CDR3 DNA: TGTGCCACCAAGGATGGGACAGCCACCCTCAGGCAGTACTTC

D gene: NA
V gene: TRBV6-4
clone size: NA
J gene: TRBJ1-5
CDR3 protein: CATPPQDNQPQHF
CDR3 DNA: TGTGCCACCCCTCCTCAGGACAATCAGCCCCAGCATTTT

D gene: NA
V gene: TRBV2
clone size: NA
J gene: TRBJ1-2
CDR3 protein: CASSIGEGGYTF
CDR3 DNA: TGTGCCAGCAGTATCGGGGAGGGTGGCTACACCTTC

D gene: TRBD1
V gene: TRBV27
clone size: NA
J gene: TRBJ2-3
CDR3 protein: CASSINRGTDTQYF
CDR3 DNA: TGTGCCAGCAGTATTAACAGGGGAACAGATACGCAGTATTTT

D gene: NA
V gene: TRBV5-1
clone size: NA
J gene: TRBJ2-7
CDR3 protein: CASSIGQGSLGEQYF
CDR3 DNA: TGCGCCAGCAGCATCGGCCAGGGCAGCCTGGGGGAGCAGTACTTC

D gene: NA
V gene: TRBV9
clone size: NA
J gene: TRBJ2-2
CDR3 protein: CASSPKEGTTGELFF
CDR3 DNA: TGTGCCAGCAGCCCCAAGGAGGGTACCACCGGGGAGCTGTTTTTT

D gene: TRBD1
V gene: TRBV28
clone size: few
J gene: TRBJ2-4
CDR3 protein: CASSRDRNIQYF
CDR3 DNA: TGTGCCAGCAGCCGGGACAGAAACATTCAGTACTTC

D gene: TRBD2
V gene: TRBV14
clone size: NA
J gene: TRBJ2-1
CDR3 protein: CASSPSGRLDNEQFF
CDR3 DNA: TGTGCCAGCAGCCCCAGCGGGAGATTAGACAATGAGCAGTTCTTC

D gene: TRBD1
V gene: TRBV4-3
clone size: NA
J gene: TRBJ1-2
CDR3 protein: CASSPSTGVDGYTF
CDR3 DNA: TGCGCCAGCAGCCCGTCGACAGGGGTTGATGGCTACACCTTC

D gene: TRBD2
V gene: TRBV11-2
clone size: NA
J gene: TRBJ2-1
CDR3 protein: CASSLDRVSGDNEQFF
CDR3 DNA: TGTGCCAGCAGCTTAGATAGGGTCAGCGGGGACAATGAGCAGTTCTTC

D gene: TRBD2
V gene: TRBV7-2
clone size: few
J gene: TRBJ2-7
CDR3 protein: CASSSSSGSFDEQYF
CDR3 DNA: TGTGCCAGCAGCTCCTCAAGCGGGAGTTTCGACGAGCAGTACTTC

D gene: NA
V gene: TRBV15
clone size: few
J gene: TRBJ2-3
CDR3 protein: CATSREGQTSTDTQYF
CDR3 DNA: TGTGCCACCAGCAGAGAAGGACAGACCAGCACAGATACGCAGTATTTT

D gene: NA
V gene: TRBV28
clone size: NA
J gene: TRBJ1-5
CDR3 protein: CASSSQGQPQHF
CDR3 DNA: TGTGCCAGCAGTTCGCAGGGGCAGCCCCAGCATTTT

D gene: NA
V gene: TRBV5-1
clone size: NA
J gene: TRBJ2-7
CDR3 protein: CASSLSAGAYYEQYF
CDR3 DNA: TGCGCCAGCAGCTTGTCGGCGGGGGCGTACTACGAGCAGTACTTC

D gene: TRBD1
V gene: TRBV11-3
clone size: NA
J gene: TRBJ2-7
CDR3 protein: CASSRGAGGSYEQYF
CDR3 DNA: TGTGCCAGCAGCAGGGGGGCAGGGGGCAGCTACGAGCAGTACTTC

D gene: NA
V gene: TRBV28
clone size: NA
J gene: TRBJ1-1
CDR3 protein: CASNTPGVGMNTEAFF
CDR3 DNA: TGTGCCAGCAACACCCCGGGGGTAGGGATGAACACTGAAGCTTTCTTT

D gene: NA
V gene: TRBV25-1
clone size: NA
J gene: TRBJ1-6
CDR3 protein: CASSELTGTSPLHF
CDR3 DNA: TGTGCCAGCAGTGAATTAACAGGGACCTCACCCCTCCACTTT

D gene: NA
V gene: TRBV27
clone size: NA
J gene: TRBJ1-1
CDR3 protein: CASSFPGARNTEAFF
CDR3 DNA: TGTGCCAGCAGTTTCCCAGGGGCGCGAAACACTGAAGCTTTCTTT

D gene: NA
V gene: TRBV19
clone size: NA
J gene: TRBJ1-1
CDR3 protein: CASSFLGRGTEAFF
CDR3 DNA: TGTGCCAGTAGTTTCCTGGGTCGAGGCACTGAAGCTTTCTTT

D gene: NA
V gene: TRBV7-2
clone size: NA
J gene: TRBJ1-2
CDR3 protein: CASSLAPEANYGYTF
CDR3 DNA: TGTGCCAGCAGCTTAGCCCCAGAAGCTAACTATGGCTACACCTTC

D gene: NA
V gene: TRBV13
clone size: NA
J gene: TRBJ1-2
CDR3 protein: CASSLGGGLNYGYTF
CDR3 DNA: TGTGCCAGCAGCTTAGGTGGGGGCCTTAACTATGGCTACACCTTC

D gene: TRBD2
V gene: TRBV29-1
clone size: NA
J gene: TRBJ2-1
CDR3 protein: CSAFIRRGGSYNEQFF
CDR3 DNA: TGCAGCGCTTTTATAAGACGGGGGGGTTCCTACAATGAGCAGTTCTTC

D gene: NA
V gene: TRBV12-3/TRBV12-4
clone size: NA
J gene: TRBJ1-1
CDR3 protein: CASSLSGGLEAFF
CDR3 DNA: TGTGCCAGCAGTTTATCGGGGGGCCTTGAAGCTTTCTTT

D gene: NA
V gene: TRBV6-6
clone size: few
J gene: TRBJ1-1
CDR3 protein: CASSFQGSSTEAFF
CDR3 DNA: TGTGCCAGCAGTTTCCAGGGTTCGTCGACTGAAGCTTTCTTT

D gene: TRBD1
V gene: TRBV30
clone size: NA
J gene: TRBJ1-1
CDR3 protein: CAWSVGDRGLPEAFF
CDR3 DNA: TGTGCCTGGAGTGTGGGGGACAGGGGATTACCTGAAGCTTTCTTT

D gene: NA
V gene: TRBV20-1
clone size: few
J gene: TRBJ2-1
CDR3 protein: CSASLVDYEQFF
CDR3 DNA: TGCAGTGCTAGTCTAGTAGACTATGAGCAGTTCTTC